This T cell receptor (beta chain) was identified during a study of neurological immune-mediated disorders. With 10-nucleotide random UMIs included, cDNA was synthesized by 5'RACE. Every sequencing run generated in excess of 170 million TCR-beta sequences. These sequences covered 15-18 subjects. TCRdb reprocessed the 5' RACE reads via MiXCR and lists one record per CDR3 protein. The profile shows tens of thousands of distinct CDR3 sequences, roughly a tenth of them singletons. This clonotype was recorded many times. Its target is not known. CDR3 size: 15 residues. Deletions cut 4 bases from V and 1 base from J, with 13 bases between. CDR1 and CDR2 from the germline V gene are SGHTA and FQGNSA. Time point given: longitudinal time-point 1 (baseline). It was from 2 million PBMCs stored at -80 C that the unsorted libraries were obtained. Study results and caveats: The expanded clones of different subjects shared no CDR3 amino acid sequences (suggesting private repertoires in all groups).

The chain links TRBV7-2 to TRBJ2-5, with D perhaps TRBD1 or TRBD2 (5 bases each). This clonotype was sampled from a male donor with HTLV-1-associated myelopathy (HAM/TSP). The sample comprised PBMCs. CDR3 region: CASSSIGAFQETQYF. CDR3 nucleotide sequence: TGTGCCAGCAGCTCAATCGGGGCTTTCCAAGAGACCCAGTACTTC. Variable domain in full (rest from reference TRBV7-2 and TRBJ2-5): GAGVSQSPSNKVTEKGKDVELRCDPISGHTALYWYRQSLGQGLEFLIYFQGNSAPDKSGLPSDRFSAERTGGSVSTLTIQRTQQEDSAVYLCASSSIGAFQETQYFGPGTRLLVL.